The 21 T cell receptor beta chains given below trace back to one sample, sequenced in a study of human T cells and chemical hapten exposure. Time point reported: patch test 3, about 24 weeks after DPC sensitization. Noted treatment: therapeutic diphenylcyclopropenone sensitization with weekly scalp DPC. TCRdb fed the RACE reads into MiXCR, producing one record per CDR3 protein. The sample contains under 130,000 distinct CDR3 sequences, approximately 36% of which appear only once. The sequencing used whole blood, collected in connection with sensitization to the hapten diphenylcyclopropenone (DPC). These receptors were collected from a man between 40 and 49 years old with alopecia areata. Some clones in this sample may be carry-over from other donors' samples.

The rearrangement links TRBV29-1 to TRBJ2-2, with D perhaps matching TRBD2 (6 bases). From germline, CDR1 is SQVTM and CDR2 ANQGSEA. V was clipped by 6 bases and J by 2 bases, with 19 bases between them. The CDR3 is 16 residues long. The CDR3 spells CSVQSARDFNTGELFF. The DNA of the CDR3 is TGCAGCGTCCAATCGGCCCGGGACTTTAACACCGGGGAGCTGTTTTTT.

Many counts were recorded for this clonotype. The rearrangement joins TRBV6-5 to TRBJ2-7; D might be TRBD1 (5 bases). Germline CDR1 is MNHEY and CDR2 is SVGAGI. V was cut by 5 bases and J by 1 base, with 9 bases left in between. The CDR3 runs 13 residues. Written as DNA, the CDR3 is TGTGCCAGCAGTGAATACAGGTCCTACGAGCAGTACTTC. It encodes CASSEYRSYEQYF.

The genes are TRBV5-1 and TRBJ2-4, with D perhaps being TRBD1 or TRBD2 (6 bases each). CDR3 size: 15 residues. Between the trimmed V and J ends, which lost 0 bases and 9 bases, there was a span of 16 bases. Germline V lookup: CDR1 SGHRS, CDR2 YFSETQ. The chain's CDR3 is CASSLAVGGSGIQYF. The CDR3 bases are TGCGCCAGCAGCTTGGCCGTCGGGGGCAGTGGCATTCAGTACTTC.

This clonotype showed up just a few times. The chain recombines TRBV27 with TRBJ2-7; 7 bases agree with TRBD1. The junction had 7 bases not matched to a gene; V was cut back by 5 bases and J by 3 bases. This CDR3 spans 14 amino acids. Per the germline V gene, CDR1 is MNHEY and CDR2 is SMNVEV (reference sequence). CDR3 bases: TGTGCCAGCAGTACGACCGGGACAGACTACGAGCAGTACGTC. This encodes CASSTTGTDYEQYV.

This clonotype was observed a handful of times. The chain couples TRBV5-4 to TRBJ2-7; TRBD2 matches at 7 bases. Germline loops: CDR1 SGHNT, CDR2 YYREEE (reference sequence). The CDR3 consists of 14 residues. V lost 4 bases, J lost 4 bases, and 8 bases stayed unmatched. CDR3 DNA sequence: TGTGCCAGCAGCGGAGGGACTAACCTTTACGAGCAGTACTTC. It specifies CASSGGTNLYEQYF.

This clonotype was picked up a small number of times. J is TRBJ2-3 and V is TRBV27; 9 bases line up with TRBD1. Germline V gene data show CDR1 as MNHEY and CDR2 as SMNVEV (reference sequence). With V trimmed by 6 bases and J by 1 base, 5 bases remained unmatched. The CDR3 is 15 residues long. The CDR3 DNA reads TGTGCCAGCAGAACAGGGGGCGCGGGCACAGATACGCAGTATTTT. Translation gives CASRTGGAGTDTQYF.

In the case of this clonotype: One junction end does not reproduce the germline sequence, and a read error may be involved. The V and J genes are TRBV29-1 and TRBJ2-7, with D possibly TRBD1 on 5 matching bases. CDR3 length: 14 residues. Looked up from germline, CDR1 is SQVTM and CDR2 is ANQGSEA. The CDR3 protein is CSVEVRGRAYDQYF. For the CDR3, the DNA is TGCAGCGTTGAGGTACGAGGCAGGGCCTACGATCAGTACTTC.

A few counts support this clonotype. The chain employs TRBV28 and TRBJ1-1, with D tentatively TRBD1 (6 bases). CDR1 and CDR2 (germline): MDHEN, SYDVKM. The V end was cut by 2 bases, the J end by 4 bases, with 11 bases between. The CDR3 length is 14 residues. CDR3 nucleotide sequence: TGTGCCAGCAGTTTAGTAGGGGGAGGCACTGAAGCTTTCTTT. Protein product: CASSLVGGGTEAFF.

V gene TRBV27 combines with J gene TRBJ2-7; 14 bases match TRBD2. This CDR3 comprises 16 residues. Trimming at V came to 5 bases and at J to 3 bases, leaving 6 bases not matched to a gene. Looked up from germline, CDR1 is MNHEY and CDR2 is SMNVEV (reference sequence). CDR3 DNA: TGTGCCAGCAGTCGTGAAGGGACTAGCGGGAGCTACGAGCAGTACTTC. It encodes CASSREGTSGSYEQYF.

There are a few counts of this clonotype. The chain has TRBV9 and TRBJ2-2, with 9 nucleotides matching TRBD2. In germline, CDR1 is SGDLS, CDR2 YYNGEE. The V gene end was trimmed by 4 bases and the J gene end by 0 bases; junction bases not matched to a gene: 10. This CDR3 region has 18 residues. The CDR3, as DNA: TGTGCCAGCAGCCCTCGCCTGGGGACTAGCTCGAACACCGGGGAGCTGTTTTTT. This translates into CASSPRLGTSSNTGELFF.

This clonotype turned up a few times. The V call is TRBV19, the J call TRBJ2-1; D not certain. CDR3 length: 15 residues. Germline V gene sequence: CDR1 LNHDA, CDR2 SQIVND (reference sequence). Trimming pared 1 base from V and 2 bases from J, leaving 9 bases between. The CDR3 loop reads CASSIGEGTYNEQFF. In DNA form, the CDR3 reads TGTGCCAGTAGTATAGGTGAAGGGACCTACAATGAGCAGTTCTTC.

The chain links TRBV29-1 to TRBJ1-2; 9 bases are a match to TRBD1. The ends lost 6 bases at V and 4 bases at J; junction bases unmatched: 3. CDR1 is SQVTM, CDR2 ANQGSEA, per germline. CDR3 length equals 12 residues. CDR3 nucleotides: TGCAGCGTCGGGACAGGGTCCTATGGCTACACCTTC. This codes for CSVGTGSYGYTF.

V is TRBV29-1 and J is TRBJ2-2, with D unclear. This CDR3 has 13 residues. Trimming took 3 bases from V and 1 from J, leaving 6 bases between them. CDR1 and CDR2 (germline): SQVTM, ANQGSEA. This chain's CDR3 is CSVDKQNTGELFF. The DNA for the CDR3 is TGCAGCGTTGATAAACAGAACACCGGGGAGCTGTTTTTT.

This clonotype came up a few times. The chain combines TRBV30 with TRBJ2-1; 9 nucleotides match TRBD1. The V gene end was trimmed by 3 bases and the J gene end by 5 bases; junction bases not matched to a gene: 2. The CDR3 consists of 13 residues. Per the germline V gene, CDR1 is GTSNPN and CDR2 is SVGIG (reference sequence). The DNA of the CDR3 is TGTGCCTGGAGGGGGACAGGGAACAATGAGCAGTTCTTC. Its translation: CAWRGTGNNEQFF. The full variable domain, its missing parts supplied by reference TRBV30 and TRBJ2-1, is SQTIHQWPATLVQPVGSPLSLECTVEGTSNPNLYWYRQAAGRGLQLLFYSVGIGQISSEVPQNLSASRPQDRQFILSSKKLLLSDSGFYLCAWRGTGNNEQFFGPGTRLTVL.

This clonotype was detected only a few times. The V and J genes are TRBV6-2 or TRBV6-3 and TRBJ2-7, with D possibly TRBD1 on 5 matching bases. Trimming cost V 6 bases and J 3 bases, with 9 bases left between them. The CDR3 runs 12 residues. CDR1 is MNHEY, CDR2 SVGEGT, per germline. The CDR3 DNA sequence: TGTGCCAGCAGGAAGACAGTCTACGAGCAGTACGTC. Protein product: CASRKTVYEQYV.

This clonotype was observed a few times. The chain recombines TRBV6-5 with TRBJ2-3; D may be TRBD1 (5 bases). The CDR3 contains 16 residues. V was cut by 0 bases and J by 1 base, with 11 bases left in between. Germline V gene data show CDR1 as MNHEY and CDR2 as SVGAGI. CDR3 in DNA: TGTGCCAGCAGTTACTCGGGGCAGGGTGGCACAGATACGCAGTATTTT. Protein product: CASSYSGQGGTDTQYF.

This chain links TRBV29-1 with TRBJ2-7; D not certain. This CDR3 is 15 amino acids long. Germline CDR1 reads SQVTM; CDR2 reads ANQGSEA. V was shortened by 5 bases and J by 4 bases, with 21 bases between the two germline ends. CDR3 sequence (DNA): TGCAGCGTTCTGGACCGCCACGGGTCCGGATACGAGCAGTACGTC. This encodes CSVLDRHGSGYEQYV.

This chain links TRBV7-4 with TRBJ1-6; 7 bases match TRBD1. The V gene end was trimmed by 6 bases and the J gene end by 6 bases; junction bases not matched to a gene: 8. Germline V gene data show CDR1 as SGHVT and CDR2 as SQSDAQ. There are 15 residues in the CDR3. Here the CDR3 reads CASSPGTEVNSPLHF. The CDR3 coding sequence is TGTGCCAGCAGTCCCGGGACAGAGGTTAATTCACCCCTCCACTTT.

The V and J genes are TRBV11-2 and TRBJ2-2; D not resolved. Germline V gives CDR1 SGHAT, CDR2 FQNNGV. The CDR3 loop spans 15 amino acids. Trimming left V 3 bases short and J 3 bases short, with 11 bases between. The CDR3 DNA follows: TGTGCCAGCAGCTTCACTACCCTCTACACCGGGGAGCTGTTTTTT. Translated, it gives CASSFTTLYTGELFF.

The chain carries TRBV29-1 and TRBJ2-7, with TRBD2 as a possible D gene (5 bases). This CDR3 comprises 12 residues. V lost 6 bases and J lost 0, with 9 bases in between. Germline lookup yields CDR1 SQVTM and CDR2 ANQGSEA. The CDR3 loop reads CSVRGSSYEQYF. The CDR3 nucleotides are TGCAGCGTAAGAGGGAGCTCCTACGAGCAGTACTTC.

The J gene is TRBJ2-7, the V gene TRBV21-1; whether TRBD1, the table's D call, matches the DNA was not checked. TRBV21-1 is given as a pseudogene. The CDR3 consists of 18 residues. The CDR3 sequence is CASSKARRTQGTSYEQYV. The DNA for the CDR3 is TGTGCCAGCAGCAAAGCTCGGCGGACACAGGGGACCTCCTACGAGCAGTACGTC.